The present T cell receptor beta chain was sequenced within a study of sequential checkpoint blockade in melanoma. Overall study context: Arm A got nivolumab then ipilimumab; arm B the reverse, 1:1. After both sequences, patients received maintenance nivolumab.

Trimming stripped 6 bases from V and 3 bases from J, with 18 bases between. The CDR3 has 15 residues. Germline loops: CDR1 MDHEN, CDR2 SYDVKM. Clones were sequenced by immunoSEQ multiplex PCR, and TCRdb holds only the in-frame ones, with some missing. The sample has approximately 34,000 clones, roughly four fifths seen once; the top ten hold around 5.8%. As to treatment: randomized to nivolumab then ipilimumab (arm A) or the reverse (arm B). Live CD3+CD8+ CD19− CD56− cells were sorted from PBMCs. The chain recombines TRBV28 with TRBJ2-7; D possibly corresponds to TRBD2 (7 bases). The sample in question was CD8+ T cells sorted from blood (inferred from file names), obtained from a patient given nivolumab and ipilimumab in sequence. The receptor was derived from a human donor with melanoma. The CDR3 sequence: CASSLGGARGYEQYF. DNA of the CDR3: TGTGCCAGCAGCCTTGGGGGGGCGAGAGGCTACGAGCAGTACTTC.